This T cell receptor (beta chain) was obtained from a study of blood T cell repertoires in COVID-19 (dated by TCRdb to about 2020). Describing the broader study: The collaborator samples originated in the United States, Italy and Spain and spanned the acute and convalescent phases of COVID-19. Deeply sampled blood TCRbeta repertoires from subjects exposed to, actively infected with, or recovered from COVID-19 were included in the dataset. Nearly every sample came with metadata listing a de-identified subject ID, COVID-19 status, age in years and sex. The samples were drawn from the first 160 participants of the ongoing ImmuneRACE study and from over 950 subjects provided by 6 global collaborators. HLA class I and class II types, where available, came from metadata supplied by the sample provider rather than from assay-based typing. The prospective study material was composed of cDNA or gDNA derived from T cells, B-cell-depleted T cells, or PBMCs. The repertoires were released in a freely available public database intended as a resource for research on the immune response to SARS-CoV-2.

The immunoSEQ Assay, a bias-controlled multiplex PCR, was used to amplify TCRbeta CDR3 regions from genomic DNA. Per the authors' processing: Within the assay, amplification of reference gene primers was used to estimate how many nucleated cells each sample contained. Sequence reads were collapsed and filtered to measure the absolute abundance of every unique TCRbeta CDR3 rearrangement. Productive Simpson clonality was computed per sample as the square root of Simpson's diversity index over productive rearrangements. Not all clones reach the TCRdb copy of this immuneACCESS table, which keeps in-frame sequences only. Checked studies attribute under half of the gap to unresolved V genes and leave the rest unexplained. D and trimming were read from the DNA, whereas the V and J calls and clone size are those reported in that table. The sample table records around 100,000 clones; approximately 85% of these occur just once. Clones ranked in the top ten supply 7.9% of the sample.

The collaborating institutions used their own protocols to collect whole blood in K2EDTA tubes. For TCRbeta analysis, collaborators shipped samples as frozen whole blood, isolated PBMCs, or DNA extracted from either of those sample types. V drops 0 bases and J drops 4 bases, leaving 9 bases in between. From the cysteine through the phenylalanine, the CDR3 covers 14 amino acids. Only CDR3 DNA is held: 42 bases, read in frame from base 1. From the germline V gene, CDR1 is KGHSY and CDR2 is FQNENV. Broader findings and caveats from the paper: The amount of clinical and demographic metadata varied by source and participant and was provided uncurated.

Concerning this clone: The antigen this receptor binds is unknown. The record has no base qualities; no much larger clone is one base away.

This chain joins TRBV16 to TRBJ1-2, and TRBD1 may be the D gene, going by 5 matching bases. Input material: peripheral blood. The sequence came from a man aged 65 to 79 with acute or convalescent COVID-19. Here is the DNA: TGTGCCAGCAGCCAATCCAGGGCTGCCTATGGCTACACCTTC. Its translation is CASSQSRAAYGYTF. Outside the CDR3, residues come from the reference TRBV16 and TRBJ1-2 proteins, so the full variable domain is: GEEVAQTPKHLVRGEGQKAKLYCAPIKGHSYVFWYQQVLKNEFKFLISFQNENVFDETGMPKERFSAKCLPNSPCSLEIQATKLEDSAVYFCASSQSRAAYGYTFGSGTRLTVV.